Below are 16 T cell receptor beta chains sequenced from a single sample in a study of blood T cell repertoires in COVID-19 (dated by TCRdb to the early 2020s). The library was prepared using the immunoSEQ multiplex PCR assay. The immuneACCESS repertoire file appears here via TCRdb, limited to in-frame rearrangements. These files lack a portion of the clones; in checked studies, under half of the deficit traces to unresolved V genes, and the cause of the others is not known. In all, the sample holds more than 45,000 clones, and more than 75% of those were seen once. The ten largest clonotypes hold less than 15% of the sample. Sequencing was carried out using peripheral blood. These receptors were obtained from a man aged 70 or older with acute or convalescent COVID-19.

This clone came up a few times. This chain links TRBV7-9 with TRBJ1-6, with 10 bases that match TRBD1. The CDR3 is 16 residues long. Trimming removed 6 bases from V and 6 bases from J; junction bases left unmatched: 8. Germline V gives CDR1 SEHNR, CDR2 FQNEAQ (reference sequence). As DNA, the CDR3 is TGTGCCAGCAGAGTTGGGACAGGGGTGGCTAATTCACCCCTCCACTTT. Protein product: CASRVGTGVANSPLHF.

This chain joins TRBV12-2 and TRBJ2-2; TRBD2 is the table's D call, not checked against the DNA. TRBV12-2 is listed as a pseudogene. The CDR3 runs to 16 residues. The CDR3: CASRPPSGSTTGELFF. The DNA for the CDR3 is TGTGCAAGTCGCCCCCCCAGCGGGAGTACGACCGGGGAGCTGTTTTTT.

The rearrangement links TRBV30 to TRBJ2-5; no firm D call. V gave up 1 base and J gave up 5 bases, with 8 bases separating them. This CDR3 is built from 12 residues. Germline V gene sequence: CDR1 GTSNPN, CDR2 SVGIG (reference sequence). In nucleotides, the CDR3 is TGTGCCTGGAGTGCGACGAGGGAGACCCAGTACTTC. This encodes CAWSATRETQYF.

This clone came up once. The genes are TRBV5-1 and TRBJ2-7, with TRBD2 matching over 12 bases. The CDR3 loop spans 14 amino acids. CDR1 and CDR2 from the germline V gene are SGHRS and YFSETQ. J gave up 6 bases and V 6 bases, and 7 bases lay outside the gene matches. The CDR3 loop is CASNLAGGSLEQYF. CDR3 DNA: TGCGCCAGCAATCTAGCGGGAGGGTCCCTCGAGCAGTACTTC.

The gene calls are TRBV12-3 or TRBV12-4 and TRBJ2-1; maybe TRBD2 (5 bases). The CDR3 covers 12 residues. Trimming cost V 7 bases and J 7 bases, with 11 bases left between them. CDR3 bases: TGTGCCAGCAAAGGGAGTAGGAATGAGCAGTTCTTC. This encodes CASKGSRNEQFF.

The chain is built from TRBV6-2 or TRBV6-3 and TRBJ1-4; 7 positions match TRBD1. The CDR3 has 16 residues. The germline gives CDR1 MNHEY, CDR2 SVGEGT. J was trimmed by 4 bases and V by 6 bases; bases with no gene match: 11. CDR3 in DNA: TGTGCCAGCAGATACGGAGGGACAGCGAATAATGAAAAACTGTTTTTT. As protein: CASRYGGTANNEKLFF.

The rearrangement joins TRBV4-1 to TRBJ2-3; no definite D call. CDR1 is MGHRA, CDR2 YSYEKL, per germline. Deletions cut 3 bases from V and 1 base from J, with 5 bases between. The CDR3 length is 13 residues. The CDR3 loop reads CASSHPGTDTQYF. Written as DNA, the CDR3 is TGCGCCAGCAGCCATCCTGGCACAGATACGCAGTATTTT.

In this sample, this clone turned up once. The J gene is TRBJ1-2, the V gene TRBV2; D not certain. CDR1 and CDR2 (germline): SNHLY, FYNNEI. V was cut by 5 bases and J by 4 bases, with 11 bases left in between. CDR3 length: 13 amino acids. CDR3 nucleotides: TGTGCCAGCAGTAAGACGGAGATCTATGGCTACACCTTC. It is translated as CASSKTEIYGYTF.

The chain joins TRBV30 to TRBJ2-3, with TRBD1 identical over 8 bases. The V gene end was trimmed by 8 bases and the J gene end by 0 bases; junction bases not matched to a gene: 7. The germline V gene has CDR1 GTSNPN and CDR2 SVGIG (reference sequence). This CDR3 has 14 amino acids. The CDR3 loop reads CAARTGLSTDTQYF. The CDR3 coding sequence is TGTGCCGCACGGACAGGGCTTAGCACAGATACGCAGTATTTT. Based on the CDR3 plus reference TRBV30 and TRBJ2-3, the full variable domain is SQTIHQWPATLVQPVGSPLSLECTVEGTSNPNLYWYRQAAGRGLQLLFYSVGIGQISSEVPQNLSASRPQDRQFILSSKKLLLSDSGFYLCAARTGLSTDTQYFGPGTRLTVL.

V gene TRBV7-2 combines with J gene TRBJ1-2; D ambiguous. Trimming shortened V by 3 bases and J by 4 bases, and 6 bases separated the two germline ends. The CDR3 extends over 12 amino acids. Germline V gene lookup returns CDR1 SGHTA and CDR2 FQGNSA. The CDR3, as DNA: TGTGCCAGCAGCTTCTCCAGCTATGGCTACACCTTC. Translation gives CASSFSSYGYTF.

The chain joins TRBV7-6 to TRBJ2-5, with 8 bases that match TRBD1. Germline CDR1 reads SGHVS; CDR2 reads FNYEAQ. J was trimmed by 1 base and V by 5 bases; bases with no gene match: 6. The CDR3 spans 15 residues. The CDR3 reads CASSPMDRAQETQYF. The CDR3 nucleotides are TGTGCCAGCAGCCCAATGGACAGGGCCCAAGAGACCCAGTACTTC.

The chain carries TRBV9 and TRBJ1-5, with TRBD1 as a possible D gene (5 bases). The CDR3 has 15 residues. The V and J ends lost 3 bases and 3 bases respectively, with 13 bases between them. In germline, CDR1 is SGDLS, CDR2 YYNGEE. CDR3 sequence: CASSGSGGNNQPQHF. CDR3 nucleotides: TGTGCCAGCAGCGGGTCCGGGGGAAACAATCAGCCCCAGCATTTT.

This rearrangement joins TRBV7-2 to TRBJ2-1, with TRBD2 matching over 9 bases. The germline gives CDR1 SGHTA, CDR2 FQGNSA. This CDR3 spans 18 amino acids. V lost 3 bases and J lost 1; bases outside the gene matches: 10. This CDR3 reads CASSLVAWSGRSYNEQFF. In nucleotides, the CDR3 is TGTGCCAGCAGCTTGGTAGCATGGAGCGGGAGGTCCTACAATGAGCAGTTCTTC.

The V and J genes are TRBV21-1 and TRBJ1-2. TRBV21-1 is annotated as a pseudogene. The CDR3 spans 16 residues. CDR3 sequence: CASRNNGVGPNYGYTF. CDR3 nucleotide sequence: TGTGCCAGCAGAAACAACGGGGTTGGCCCTAACTATGGCTACACCTTC.

As concerns this clone: The junction shows a germline mismatch at one end, possibly a read error. This chain connects TRBV7-2 to TRBJ2-7; a weak D match, TRBD2 (7 bases). This CDR3 spans 13 amino acids. CDR1 and CDR2 from the germline V gene are SGHTA and FQGNSA. This CDR3 reads CSSQGRARGEQYF. As DNA, the CDR3 is TGCTCCTCTCAGGGGAGGGCCAGGGGCGAGCAGTACTTC.

The chain has TRBV7-2 and TRBJ1-3; no firm D call. From germline, CDR1 is SGHTA and CDR2 FQGNSA. Trimming cost V 2 bases and J 0 bases, with 8 bases left between them. This CDR3 region has 15 residues. The CDR3 DNA is TGTGCCAGCAGCTTAACCAGTATCTCTGGAAACACCATATATTTT. Translating gives CASSLTSISGNTIYF.